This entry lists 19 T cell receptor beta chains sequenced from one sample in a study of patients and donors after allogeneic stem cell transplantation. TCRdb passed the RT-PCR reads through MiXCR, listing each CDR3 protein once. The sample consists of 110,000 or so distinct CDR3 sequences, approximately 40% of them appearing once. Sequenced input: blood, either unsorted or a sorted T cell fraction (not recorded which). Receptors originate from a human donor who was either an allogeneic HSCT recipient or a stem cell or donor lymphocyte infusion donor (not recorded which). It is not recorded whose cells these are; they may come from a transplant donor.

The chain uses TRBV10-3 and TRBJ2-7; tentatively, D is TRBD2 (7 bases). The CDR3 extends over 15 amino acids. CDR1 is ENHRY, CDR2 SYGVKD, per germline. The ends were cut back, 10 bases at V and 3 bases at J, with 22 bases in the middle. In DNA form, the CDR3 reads TGTGCCACCTGGAGGGGGGGAACCCGTCTCTACGAGCAGTACTTC. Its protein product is CATWRGGTRLYEQYF.

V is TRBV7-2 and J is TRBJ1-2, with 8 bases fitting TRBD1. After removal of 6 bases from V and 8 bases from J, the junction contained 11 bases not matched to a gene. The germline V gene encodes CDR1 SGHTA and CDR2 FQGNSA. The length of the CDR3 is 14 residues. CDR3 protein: CASRSRGRMSGYTF. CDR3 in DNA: TGTGCCAGCAGATCCAGGGGGCGCATGAGCGGCTACACCTTC.

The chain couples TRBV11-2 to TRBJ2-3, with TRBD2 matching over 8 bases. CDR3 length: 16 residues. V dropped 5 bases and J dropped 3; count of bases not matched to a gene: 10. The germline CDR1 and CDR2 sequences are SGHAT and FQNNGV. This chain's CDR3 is CASSPRAAGDTDTQYF. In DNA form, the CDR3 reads TGTGCCAGCAGCCCCCGAGCAGCGGGAGATACAGATACGCAGTATTTT.

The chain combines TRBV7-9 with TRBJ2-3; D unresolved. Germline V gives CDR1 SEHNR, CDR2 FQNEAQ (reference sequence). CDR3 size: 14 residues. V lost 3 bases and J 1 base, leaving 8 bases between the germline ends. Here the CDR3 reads CASSFLGGTDTQYF. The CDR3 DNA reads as TGTGCCAGCAGCTTCCTAGGAGGCACAGATACGCAGTATTTT.

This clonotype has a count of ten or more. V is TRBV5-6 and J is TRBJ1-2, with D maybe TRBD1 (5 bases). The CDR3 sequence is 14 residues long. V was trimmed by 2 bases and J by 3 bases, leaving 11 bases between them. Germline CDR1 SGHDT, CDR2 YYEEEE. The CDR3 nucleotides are TGTGCCAGCAGCTTCAGGGCCCCCCACTATGGCTACACCTTC. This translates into CASSFRAPHYGYTF.

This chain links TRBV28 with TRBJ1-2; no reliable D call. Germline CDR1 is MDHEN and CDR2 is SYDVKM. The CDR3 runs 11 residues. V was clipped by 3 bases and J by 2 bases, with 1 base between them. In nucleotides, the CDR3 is TGTGCCAGCAGTTTCAACTATGGCTACACCTTC. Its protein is CASSFNYGYTF.

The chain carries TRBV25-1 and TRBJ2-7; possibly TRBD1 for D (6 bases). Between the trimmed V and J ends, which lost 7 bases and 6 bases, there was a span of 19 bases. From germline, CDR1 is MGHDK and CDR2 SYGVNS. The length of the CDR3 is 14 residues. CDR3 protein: CASTGHIKSGEQYF. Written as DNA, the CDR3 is TGTGCCAGCACGGGACACATCAAATCCGGCGAGCAGTACTTC.

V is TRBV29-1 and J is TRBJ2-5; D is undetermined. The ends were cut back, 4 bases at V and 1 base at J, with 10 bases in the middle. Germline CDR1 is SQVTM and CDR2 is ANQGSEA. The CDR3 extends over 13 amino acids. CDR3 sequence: CSVVGRPQETQYF. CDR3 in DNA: TGCAGCGTTGTCGGCAGACCCCAAGAGACCCAGTACTTC.

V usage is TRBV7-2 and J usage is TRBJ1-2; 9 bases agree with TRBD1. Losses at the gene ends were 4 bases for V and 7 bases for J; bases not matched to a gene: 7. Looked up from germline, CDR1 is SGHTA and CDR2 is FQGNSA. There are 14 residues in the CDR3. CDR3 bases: TGTGCCAGCAGCTGGGGACAGGGTGACGCTGGCTACACCTTC. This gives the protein CASSWGQGDAGYTF.

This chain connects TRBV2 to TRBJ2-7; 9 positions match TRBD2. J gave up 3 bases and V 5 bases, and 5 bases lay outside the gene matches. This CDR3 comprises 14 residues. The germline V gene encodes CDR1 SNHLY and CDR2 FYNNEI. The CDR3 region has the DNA TGTGCCAGCAGTATAGCGGGAGTCGTCTACGAGCAGTACTTC. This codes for CASSIAGVVYEQYF. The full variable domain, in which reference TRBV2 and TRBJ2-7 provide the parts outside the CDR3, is EPEVTQTPSHQVTQMGQEVILRCVPISNHLYFYWYRQILGQKVEFLVSFYNNEISEKSEIFDDQFSVERPDGSNFTLKIRSTKLEDSAMYFCASSIAGVVYEQYFGPGTRLTVT.

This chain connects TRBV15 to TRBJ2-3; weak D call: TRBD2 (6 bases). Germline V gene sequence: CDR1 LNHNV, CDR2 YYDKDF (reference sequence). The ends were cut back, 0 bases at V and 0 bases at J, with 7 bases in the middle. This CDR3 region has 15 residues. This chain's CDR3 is CATSRDGTSTDTQYF. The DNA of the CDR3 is TGTGCCACCAGCAGAGATGGGACTAGCACAGATACGCAGTATTTT. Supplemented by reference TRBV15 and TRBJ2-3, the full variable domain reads DAMVIQNPRYQVTQFGKPVTLSCSQTLNHNVMYWYQQKSSQAPKLLFHYYDKDFNNEADTPDNFQSRRPNTSFCFLDIRSPGLGDTAMYLCATSRDGTSTDTQYFGPGTRLTVL.

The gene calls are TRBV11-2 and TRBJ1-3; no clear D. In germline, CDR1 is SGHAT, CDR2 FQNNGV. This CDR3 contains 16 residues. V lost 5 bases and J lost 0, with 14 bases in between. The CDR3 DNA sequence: TGTGCCAGCAGCCCCTCGTCAGCGAACTCTGGAAACACCATATATTTT. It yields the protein CASSPSSANSGNTIYF. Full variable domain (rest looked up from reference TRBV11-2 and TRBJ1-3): EAGVAQSPRYKIIEKRQSVAFWCNPISGHATLYWYQQILGQGPKLLIQFQNNGVVDDSQLPKDRFSAERLKGVDSTLKIQPAKLEDSAVYLCASSPSSANSGNTIYFGEGSWLTVV.

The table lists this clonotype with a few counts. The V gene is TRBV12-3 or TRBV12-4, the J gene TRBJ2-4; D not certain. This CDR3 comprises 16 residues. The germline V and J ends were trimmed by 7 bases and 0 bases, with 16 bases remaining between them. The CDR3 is CASTTTAPKAKNIQYF. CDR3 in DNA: TGTGCCAGCACCACGACCGCCCCCAAAGCCAAAAACATTCAGTACTTC.

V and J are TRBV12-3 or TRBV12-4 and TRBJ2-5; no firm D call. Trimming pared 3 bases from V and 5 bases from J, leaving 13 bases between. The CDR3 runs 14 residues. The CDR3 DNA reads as TGTGCCAGCAGTTTCCGGACGTTGCTGGAGACCCAGTACTTC. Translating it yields CASSFRTLLETQYF.

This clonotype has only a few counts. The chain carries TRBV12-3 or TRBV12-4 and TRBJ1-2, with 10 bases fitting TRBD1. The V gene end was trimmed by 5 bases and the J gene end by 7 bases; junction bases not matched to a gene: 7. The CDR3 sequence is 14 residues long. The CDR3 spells CASSRGDRGSGYTF. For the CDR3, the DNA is TGTGCCAGCAGTCGGGGGGACAGGGGAAGTGGCTACACCTTC.

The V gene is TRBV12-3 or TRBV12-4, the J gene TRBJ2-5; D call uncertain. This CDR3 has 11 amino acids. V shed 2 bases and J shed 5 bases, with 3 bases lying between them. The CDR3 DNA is TGTGCCAGCAGTTTAATCGAGACCCAGTACTTC. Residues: CASSLIETQYF.

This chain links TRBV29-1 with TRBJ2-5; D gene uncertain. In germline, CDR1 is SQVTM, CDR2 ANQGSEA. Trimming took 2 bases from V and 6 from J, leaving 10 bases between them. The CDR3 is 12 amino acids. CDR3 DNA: TGCAGCGTTGAATCACGACCGAAGACCCAGTACTTC. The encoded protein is CSVESRPKTQYF.

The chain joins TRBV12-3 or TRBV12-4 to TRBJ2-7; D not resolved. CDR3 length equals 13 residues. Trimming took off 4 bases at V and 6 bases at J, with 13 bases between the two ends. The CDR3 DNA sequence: TGTGCCAGCAGTTGGGCCACCCGTGGCGAGCAGTACTTC. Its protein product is CASSWATRGEQYF.

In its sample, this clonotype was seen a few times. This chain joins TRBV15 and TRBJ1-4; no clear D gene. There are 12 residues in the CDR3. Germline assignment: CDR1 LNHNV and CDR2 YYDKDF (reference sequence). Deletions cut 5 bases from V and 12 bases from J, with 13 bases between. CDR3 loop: CATSRLRDELFF. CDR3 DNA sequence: TGTGCCACCAGCCGCCTCCGTGACGAACTGTTTTTT.